Shown below are 25 T cell receptor beta chains from a single sample sequenced in a study of tumor-infiltrating lymphocytes in primary liver carcinoma. With a constant-region primer, TCR beta cDNA was made from around 520 ng of total RNA. Sequencing libraries for TCR beta derived from three nested multiplex PCR rounds that used slightly modified ARM-PCR. The opening two PCR rounds, 10 cycles each, paired TRBV1-TRBV30 forward primers with a C-beta reverse primer. TCRdb ran MiXCR on the multiplex PCR reads and lists one entry per CDR3 protein. This table holds approximately 80,000 distinct CDR3 sequences, roughly 72% found once. Unsorted bulk tissue of about 18-32 mg yielded co-extracted RNA and DNA. The sample consisted of tumor-adjacent normal liver tissue. Receptor source: a middle-aged man with primary liver carcinoma and hepatitis B virus infection.

For this clonotype: The junction departs from germline at one end; a sequencing error may be responsible. The CDR3 coding sequence is TGTACCAGCAGTTACAGGGGCGGTCACGAGGAGTACTTC. Protein sequence: CTSSYRGGHEEYF. The chain carries TRBV6-6 and TRBJ2-7, with 7 bases lining up with TRBD1. Looked up from germline, CDR1 is MNHNY and CDR2 is SVGAGI (reference sequence). The CDR3 consists of 13 residues.

Regarding this clonotype: A much larger clone sits a single nucleotide away, making a read error possible. The chain recombines TRBV24-1 with TRBJ2-6, with a tentative D call TRBD2 (6 bases). The germline CDR1 and CDR2 sequences are KGHDR and SFDVKD. Trimming removed 9 bases from V and 4 bases from J, with 12 bases in between. The CDR3 runs to 14 residues. In nucleotides, the CDR3 is TGTGCCACCGGCGGGGATGTCGGGGCCAACGTCCTGACTTTC. Its protein product is CATGGDVGANVLTF.

The table lists this clonotype with a few counts. A read error may be the cause here, since a much bigger clone is one base away. This chain links TRBV6-5 with TRBJ2-7; D gene unclear. The CDR3 contains 11 residues. CDR1 is MNHEY, CDR2 SVGAGI, per germline. CDR3 coding DNA: TGTGCCAGCAGTTCGGGTCGCGAGCTGTACTTC. Translation gives CASSSGRELYF.

This chain connects TRBV6-5 to TRBJ2-7, with D possibly matching TRBD1 (6 bases). Trimming pared 3 bases from V and 5 bases from J, leaving 23 bases between. Germline CDR1 is MNHEY and CDR2 is SVGAGI. The CDR3 length is 17 residues. This CDR3 reads CASSYQEPAGDSHEQYF. The CDR3 coding sequence is TGTGCCAGCAGTTATCAGGAGCCTGCAGGGGATTCCCACGAGCAGTACTTC.

Regarding this clonotype: A clone one base away is much larger, so this may be a read error. V and J are TRBV30 and TRBJ2-1; 10 nucleotides line up with TRBD1. Germline V lookup: CDR1 GTSNPN, CDR2 SVGIG (reference sequence). The CDR3 consists of 15 residues. CDR3 DNA sequence: TGTGCCTGGACCCCAGGGACAGGGGACTACAATGAGCACTTCTTC. Its protein is CAWTPGTGDYNEHFF.

As concerns this clonotype: A junction boundary mismatches the germline segment, possibly from a read error. V and J are TRBV7-8 and TRBJ1-1, with D possibly TRBD1 on 6 matching bases. The CDR3 is 17 residues long. Germline lookup yields CDR1 SGHVS and CDR2 FQNEAQ. In DNA form, the CDR3 reads TGTACCAGCAGCTCACTTCAGGGGAACAGAGGTAGCGCTGAAGCTTTCTTT. Amino acids: CTSSSLQGNRGSAEAFF.

On this clonotype: At one end, the junction sequence differs from germline, possibly due to a read error. This chain joins TRBV6-5 and TRBJ2-5; perhaps TRBD2 as D (6 bases). Germline CDR1 reads MNHEY; CDR2 reads SVGAGI. This CDR3 is 13 amino acids long. The CDR3 DNA sequence: TGTGCCAGCACCCTACCGGAGGGCGAGACCCAATACTTC. Translating gives CASTLPEGETQYF.

The V and J genes are TRBV11-2 and TRBJ1-2, with unresolved D. Looked up from germline, CDR1 is SGHAT and CDR2 is FQNNGV. Trimming pared 5 bases from V and 12 bases from J, leaving 16 bases between. CDR3 length: 12 residues. Here the CDR3 DNA reads TGTGCCAGCAGCCTTTTCGGGGAAGGTCACACCTTC. Protein product: CASSLFGEGHTF.

Notes on this clonotype: One end of the junction is discordant with germline, which a read error may explain. The chain joins TRBV7-8 to TRBJ1-4, with D uncertain. The CDR3 loop spans 14 amino acids. CDR1 is SGHVS, CDR2 FQNEAQ, per germline. CDR3 sequence (DNA): TGTGCCGGCAGCTTAGAGAGTCAGTGGGAAAAACTGTTTTTT. Translating it yields CAGSLESQWEKLFF.

This clonotype was detected a few times. The genes are TRBV29-1 and TRBJ2-3; D may be TRBD2 (7 bases). V was pared by 0 bases and J by 1 base, with 14 bases between. CDR1 is SQVTM and CDR2 is ANQGSEA in the germline V gene. The length of the CDR3 is 16 residues. The DNA of the CDR3 is TGCAGCGTTGAAGATCGCGGGGGCCGGGGCACAGATACGCAGTATTTT. It encodes CSVEDRGGRGTDTQYF.

Concerning this clonotype: Germline is not matched at one junction end, which may reflect a read error. The rearrangement uses TRBV6-6 and TRBJ1-5, with unresolved D. CDR3 size: 14 residues. CDR1 MNHNY and CDR2 SVGAGI come from the germline V gene (reference sequence). The CDR3 DNA reads as TGTGCCGGCAGTTCCGAGAAAAGAGATCAGTCCCAACATTTT. It encodes CAGSSEKRDQSQHF.

The chain combines TRBV4-1 with TRBJ2-7; 7 nucleotides align to TRBD1. V shed 7 bases and J 4 bases; nucleotides not matched to a gene: 7. There are 13 residues in the CDR3. Germline CDR1 MGHRA, CDR2 YSYEKL. The CDR3 bases are TGCGCCAGCAACCTAGACAGGGCGTACGAGCAGTACGTC. Translating gives CASNLDRAYEQYV.

This clonotype is a singleton in its sample. Mismatch with germline at one junction end may stem from a read error. The V call is TRBV6-1, the J call TRBJ1-4; D ambiguous. Germline V lookup: CDR1 MNHNS, CDR2 SASEGT. This CDR3 is 16 amino acids long. CDR3 nucleotide sequence: TGTGTCAGCAGCTCGGCAATTACGGTCGTTGAGGAAAAACTGTTTTTT. Its translation: CVSSSAITVVEEKLFF.

In its sample, this clonotype was seen many times. The rearrangement uses TRBV5-1 and TRBJ2-3; D may correspond to TRBD1 or TRBD2 (5 bases each). The V and J ends lost 1 base and 0 bases respectively, with 9 bases between them. Per the germline V gene, CDR1 is SGHRS and CDR2 is YFSETQ. The CDR3 runs 15 residues. The CDR3 loop reads CASSLSGPSTDTQYF. CDR3 sequence (DNA): TGCGCCAGCAGCTTGTCGGGACCGAGCACAGATACGCAGTATTTT. Full variable domain (missing parts from reference TRBV5-1 and TRBJ2-3): KAGVTQTPRYLIKTRGQQVTLSCSPISGHRSVSWYQQTPGQGLQFLFEYFSETQRNKGNFPGRFSGRQFSNSRSEMNVSTLELGDSALYLCASSLSGPSTDTQYFGPGTRLTVL.

As to this clonotype: It may be a read error: a sequence one base away is much more abundant. V is TRBV28 and J is TRBJ2-5, with 10 bases matching TRBD2. The CDR3 consists of 14 residues. Germline V gives CDR1 MDHEN, CDR2 SYDVKM. V trimming: 6 bases; J trimming: 6 bases; junction bases outside the gene matches: 7. CDR3 coding DNA: TGTGCCAGCAGGCTAGCGGGAGACGGTAAGACCCAGTACTTC. Its protein is CASRLAGDGKTQYF.

In regard to this clonotype: This sequence may be a read error, since a much larger clone differs from it by one base. The chain combines TRBV5-1 with TRBJ1-4; no firm D call. The V gene's germline CDR1 is SGHRS and CDR2 YFSETQ. The CDR3 totals 14 residues. CDR3 nucleotides: TGCGCCAACAGCTGGAGGAGAGCAAATGAAAAACTGTTTTTT. It is translated as CANSWRRANEKLFF.

This clonotype was detected many times. The chain has TRBV29-1 and TRBJ2-1; no reliable D call. V lost 2 bases and J lost 6, with 14 bases in between. The CDR3 length is 14 residues. The germline V gene has CDR1 SQVTM and CDR2 ANQGSEA. Here the CDR3 reads CSVEWTGQPNEQFF. Here the CDR3 DNA reads TGCAGCGTTGAATGGACGGGCCAGCCCAATGAGCAGTTCTTC.

The rearrangement links TRBV11-2 to TRBJ2-7; D is uncertain. Germline lookup yields CDR1 SGHAT and CDR2 FQNNGV. V was clipped by 5 bases and J by 2 bases, with 13 bases between them. This CDR3 region has 14 residues. The CDR3 nucleotides are TGTGCCAGCAGCATAGCCGACGGAGCCTACGAGCAGTACTTC. Protein: CASSIADGAYEQYF.

The sample holds many counts of this clonotype. This chain links TRBV28 with TRBJ2-1; no definite D call. V shed 5 bases and J shed 6 bases, with 8 bases lying between them. Germline V CDR1 and CDR2: MDHEN, SYDVKM. The CDR3 is 12 amino acids. CDR3: CASSVIGNEQFF. The CDR3 nucleotides read TGTGCCAGCAGTGTTATAGGCAATGAGCAGTTCTTC.

Notes on this clonotype: A much more abundant neighbour one base away suggests this may be a read error. This chain joins TRBV11-1 and TRBJ1-1; D gene ambiguous. Germline loops: CDR1 SGHAT, CDR2 FQDESV (reference sequence). The CDR3 has 14 residues. Trimming took 7 bases from V and 0 from J, leaving 12 bases between them. The CDR3: CASTGSDLNTEAFF. Written as DNA, the CDR3 is TGTGCCAGCACCGGGTCAGACTTGAACACTGAAGCTTTCTTT. The full variable domain, completed using reference TRBV11-1 and TRBJ1-1, is EAEVAQSPRYKITEKSQAVAFWCDPISGHATLYWYRQILGQGPELLVQFQDESVVDDSQLPKDRFSAERLKGVDSTLKIQPAELGDSAMYLCASTGSDLNTEAFFGQGTRLTVV.

A remark on this clonotype: Sequence at one end of the junction differs from germline and may be a read error. V and J are TRBV5-1 and TRBJ1-6; 8 bases agree with TRBD1. This CDR3 has 16 amino acids. Germline loops: CDR1 SGHRS, CDR2 YFSETQ. The CDR3 DNA sequence: TGCGCCAGCAGCTTGCAGGGGGCGATTTCCGATTCACCCCTCTACTTT. Translated, it gives CASSLQGAISDSPLYF. Full variable domain (missing parts from reference TRBV5-1 and TRBJ1-6): KAGVTQTPRYLIKTRGQQVTLSCSPISGHRSVSWYQQTPGQGLQFLFEYFSETQRNKGNFPGRFSGRQFSNSRSEMNVSTLELGDSALYLCASSLQGAISDSPLYFGNGTRLTVT.

On this clonotype: One junction end does not reproduce the germline sequence, and a read error may be involved. The chain recombines TRBV5-6 with TRBJ2-1; D is undetermined. The CDR3 contains 15 residues. CDR1 is SGHDT, CDR2 YYEEEE, per germline. The CDR3 region has the DNA TGTGCCACCAGCTCCGACCCGGGCTCCTACAACGAGCAGTTCTTC. Translating it yields CATSSDPGSYNEQFF.

As for this clonotype: Because the CDR3 is missing its conserved closing phenylalanine or tryptophan, this is likely a read error. V gene TRBV11-2 combines with J gene TRBJ2-7; no clear D. The CDR3 totals 13 residues. The germline CDR1 and CDR2 sequences are SGHAT and FQNNGV. The CDR3 nucleotides read TGTGTCAGCAGTTTCAACAGCACCTACGAGCAGTACTCC. It translates to CVSSFNSTYEQYS.

This clonotype has ten or more counts. CDR3 in amino acids: CASSVSGQGNQPQHF. In nucleotides, the CDR3 is TGTGCCAGCAGTGTATCGGGACAGGGGAATCAGCCCCAGCATTTT. The rearrangement joins TRBV28 to TRBJ1-5, with 10 nucleotides matching TRBD1. CDR1 MDHEN and CDR2 SYDVKM come from the germline V gene. V lost 5 bases and J lost 4; bases outside the gene matches: 5. This CDR3 contains 15 residues.

Worth noting for this clonotype: The conserved phenylalanine or tryptophan is not found at the CDR3 terminus, so this likely reflects a read error. V gene TRBV4-1 combines with J gene TRBJ2-7; D is unresolved. Trimming stripped 0 bases from V and 9 bases from J, with 15 bases between. CDR1 and CDR2 (germline): MGHRA, YSYEKL. The CDR3 is 14 amino acids. The CDR3 here is CASSQDLGYHGQYS. CDR3 DNA sequence: TGCGCCAGCAGCCAAGACTTAGGATACCACGGGCAGTACTCC.